This record covers a single TCR beta chain. The antigen is unknown. The entry originates in a study of T cell repertoires in cytomegalovirus infection. Turning to the study itself: Alongside well-studied HLA-B-restricted CMV epitopes, recently identified HLA-C-restricted CMV epitopes were also used. Public TCR beta signatures were indicative of both CMV infection and a matching HLA type.

TCRdb processed the reads anew with MiXCR; each CDR3 protein has one entry. This sample has tens of thousands of distinct CDR3 sequences; 25% to 30% occur once, and the top ten carry roughly three fifths. CDR3 length: 13 amino acids. The germline V and J ends were trimmed by 5 bases and 1 base, with 8 bases remaining between them. The V gene's germline CDR1 is SGHAT and CDR2 FQNNGV. The material was CD8+ T cells from cultured PBMCs, obtained from culture after CMV antigen stimulation. The receptor was derived from a human donor in good health (CMV status not recorded). Some clones in this sample may be carry-over from other donors' samples. This chain joins TRBV11-2 and TRBJ2-5; D possibly corresponds to TRBD1 (5 bases). The CDR3 DNA sequence: TGTGCCAGCAGCCAACAGGTCCAAGAGACCCAGTACTTC. The encoded protein is CASSQQVQETQYF.